Below, 6 T cell receptor beta chains from the same sample are listed, as sequenced in a study of blood T cell repertoires in COVID-19. Sequencing was performed with immunoSEQ multiplex PCR; in TCRdb, only in-frame clones are kept and a portion is missing. The sample lists about 100,000 clones; less than 85% were seen once. The sample comprised peripheral blood. These receptors came from a woman between 70 and 85 years old with active or convalescent COVID-19.

This clone was seen a few times. The CDR3 sequence is CASSPHTAPRTDYTF. DNA of the CDR3: TGTGCCAGCAGTCCCCATACTGCGCCCCGGACTGACTACACCTTC. The J gene is TRBJ1-2, the V gene TRBV28; D gene ambiguous. CDR3 size: 15 residues. The V end was cut by 5 bases, the J end by 10 bases, with 23 bases between. Germline CDR1 reads MDHEN; CDR2 reads SYDVKM.

This clone showed up just a few times. The chain recombines TRBV28 with TRBJ2-7; weak D call: TRBD1 (7 bases). Trimming stripped 6 bases from V and 7 bases from J, with 16 bases between. This CDR3 comprises 13 residues. Germline CDR1 is MDHEN and CDR2 is SYDVKM. In DNA form, the CDR3 reads TGTGCCAGCAGCCTCGGACAGGCGGGGGAGCAGTACTTC. Its translation: CASSLGQAGEQYF.

V usage is TRBV28 and J usage is TRBJ2-3, with D perhaps TRBD2 (5 bases). The CDR3 has 15 amino acids. Trimming left V 3 bases short and J 0 bases short, with 10 bases between. Germline loops: CDR1 MDHEN, CDR2 SYDVKM. The CDR3 coding sequence is TGTGCCAGCAGTTTGGGAGCTATTAGCACAGATACGCAGTATTTT. As protein: CASSLGAISTDTQYF.

V is TRBV5-1 and J is TRBJ2-6; D is unresolved. Germline lookup yields CDR1 SGHRS and CDR2 YFSETQ. Trimming cost V 5 bases and J 0 bases, with 9 bases left between them. The CDR3 has 15 residues. The CDR3 DNA is TGCGCCAGCAGGTCTGGTAGCTCTGGGGCCAACGTCCTGACTTTC. It translates to CASRSGSSGANVLTF.

The J gene is TRBJ2-1, the V gene TRBV5-6, with TRBD2 matching over 7 bases. Per germline, CDR1 SGHDT and CDR2 YYEEEE. Trimming removed 4 bases from V and 0 bases from J; junction bases left unmatched: 10. This CDR3 comprises 17 residues. This CDR3 reads CASSIGTTRSSYNEQFF. Written as DNA, the CDR3 is TGTGCCAGCAGCATCGGGACTACCAGGAGCTCCTACAATGAGCAGTTCTTC.

This chain joins TRBV5-6 and TRBJ2-1; 12 bases are shared with TRBD1. The CDR3 sequence is 17 residues long. V shed 4 bases, J shed 7 bases, and the junction held 12 bases outside the gene matches. CDR1 SGHDT and CDR2 YYEEEE come from the germline V gene. The CDR3 nucleotides read TGTGCCAGCAGCCCCGGGACAGGGGGCAGTTTTTTGAATGAGCAGTTCTTC. Its translation is CASSPGTGGSFLNEQFF. Using reference TRBV5-6 and TRBJ2-1 for the parts outside the CDR3, the full variable domain is DAGVTQSPTHLIKTRGQQVTLRCSPKSGHDTVSWYQQALGQGPQFIFQYYEEEERQRGNFPDRFSGHQFPNYSSELNVNALLLGDSALYLCASSPGTGGSFLNEQFFGPGTRLTVL.